This T cell receptor beta chain was recorded in a study of shared clonotypes between healthy human individuals. Background on the study: The composition of the donors was a couple of women and a few men aged 18 to 49. Researchers assigned three CD4 naive, three CD4 memory, two CD8 naive and one CD8 memory plate to each donor.

Generated by immunoSEQ multiplex PCR, the TCRdb table keeps only in-frame clones and is missing some. The sample shows about 980,000 clones, approximately 80% of them seen only once. A CD45RA-negative memory subset and a CD45RA+ naive subset were separated from the CD4+ cells. Sequencing was done on a sample of memory CD4+ T cells sorted from blood. Sample subset: CD45RA-negative fraction. This TCR came from a man younger than 30 in good health.

CDR3 in DNA: TGTGCCAGCAGTGCCTTACGAGGGAACACTGAAGCTTTCTTT. Translating it yields CASSALRGNTEAFF. The chain combines TRBV6-1 with TRBJ1-1; the D is unclear. Trimming pared 4 bases from V and 1 base from J, leaving 10 bases between. Germline CDR1 and CDR2: MNHNS and SASEGT. The CDR3 runs 14 residues.